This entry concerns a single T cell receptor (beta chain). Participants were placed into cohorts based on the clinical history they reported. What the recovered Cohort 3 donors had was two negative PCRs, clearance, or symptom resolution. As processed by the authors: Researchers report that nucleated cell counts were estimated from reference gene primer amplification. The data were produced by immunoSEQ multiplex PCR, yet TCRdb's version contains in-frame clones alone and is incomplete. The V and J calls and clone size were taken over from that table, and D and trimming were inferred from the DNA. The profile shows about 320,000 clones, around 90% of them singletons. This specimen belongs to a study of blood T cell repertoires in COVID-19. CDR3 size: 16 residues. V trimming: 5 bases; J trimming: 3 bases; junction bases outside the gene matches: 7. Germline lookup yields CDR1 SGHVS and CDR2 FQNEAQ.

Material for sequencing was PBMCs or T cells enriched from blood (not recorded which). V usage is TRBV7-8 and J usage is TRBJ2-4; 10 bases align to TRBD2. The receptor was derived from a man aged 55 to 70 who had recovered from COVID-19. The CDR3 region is CASSEKRGGYKNIQYF. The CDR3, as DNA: TGTGCCAGCAGCGAAAAGCGGGGGGGATACAAAAACATTCAGTACTTC.